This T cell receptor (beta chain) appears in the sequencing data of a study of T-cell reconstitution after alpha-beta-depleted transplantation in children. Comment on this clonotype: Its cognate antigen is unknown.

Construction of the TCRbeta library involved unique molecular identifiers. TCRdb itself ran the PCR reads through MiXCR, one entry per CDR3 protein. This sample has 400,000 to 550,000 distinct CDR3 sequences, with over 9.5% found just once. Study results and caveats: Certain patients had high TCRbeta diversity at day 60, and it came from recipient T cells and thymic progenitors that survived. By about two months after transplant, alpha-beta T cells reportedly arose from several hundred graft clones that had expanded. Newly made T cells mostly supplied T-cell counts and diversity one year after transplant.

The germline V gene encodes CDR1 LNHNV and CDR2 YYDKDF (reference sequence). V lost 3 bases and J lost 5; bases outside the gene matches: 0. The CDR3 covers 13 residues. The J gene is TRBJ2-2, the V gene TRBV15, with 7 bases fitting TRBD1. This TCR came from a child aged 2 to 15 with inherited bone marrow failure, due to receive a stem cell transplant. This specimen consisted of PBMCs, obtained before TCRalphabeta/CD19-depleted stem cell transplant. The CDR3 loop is CATSRTGTGELFF. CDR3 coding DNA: TGTGCCACCAGCAGGACAGGGACCGGGGAGCTGTTTTTT.